This TCR beta chain came from a study of T cell repertoires in cytomegalovirus infection. General study points: Dominant in the ex vivo response were TCR beta clonotypes restricted by HLA-C and specific for CMV.

Germline trimming cut 5 bases from V and 3 bases from J; bases unmatched to any gene: 5. CDR3 length: 14 amino acids. Concerning this clonotype itself: The antigen remains unidentified.

A single record per CDR3 protein comes from TCRdb applying MiXCR to the reads. There are roughly 920,000 distinct CDR3 sequences in the sample; 30% to 40% occur only once, and around 15% lies in the top ten. The origin of this receptor is a human donor in good health (CMV status not recorded). Some clones in this sample may be carry-over from other donors' samples. This sample comprised cultured CD8+ T cells from PBMCs, obtained from culture after CMV antigen stimulation. This chain joins TRBV12-3 or TRBV12-4 and TRBJ2-3; 7 bases match TRBD2. CDR3 DNA sequence: TGTGCCAGCAGTAGTAGCGGGCCGACAGATACGCAGTATTTT. This codes for CASSSSGPTDTQYF.